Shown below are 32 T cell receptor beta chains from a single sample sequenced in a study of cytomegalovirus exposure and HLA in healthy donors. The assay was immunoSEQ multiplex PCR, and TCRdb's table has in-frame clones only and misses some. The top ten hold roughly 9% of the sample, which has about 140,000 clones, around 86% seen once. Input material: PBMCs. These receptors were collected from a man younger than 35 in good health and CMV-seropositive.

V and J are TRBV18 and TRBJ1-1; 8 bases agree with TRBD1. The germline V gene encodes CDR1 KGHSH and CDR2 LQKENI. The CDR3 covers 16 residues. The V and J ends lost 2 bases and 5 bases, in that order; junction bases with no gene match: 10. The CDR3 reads CASSPSSDRVLTEAFF. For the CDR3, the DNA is TGTGCCAGCTCACCATCTTCGGACAGGGTTTTGACTGAAGCTTTCTTT.

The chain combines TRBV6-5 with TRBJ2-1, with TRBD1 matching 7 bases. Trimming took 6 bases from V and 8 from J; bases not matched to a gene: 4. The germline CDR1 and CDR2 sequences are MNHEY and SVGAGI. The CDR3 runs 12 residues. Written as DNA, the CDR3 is TGTGCCAGCAGGCGAGGGGGCGATGAGCAGTTCTTC. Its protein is CASRRGGDEQFF.

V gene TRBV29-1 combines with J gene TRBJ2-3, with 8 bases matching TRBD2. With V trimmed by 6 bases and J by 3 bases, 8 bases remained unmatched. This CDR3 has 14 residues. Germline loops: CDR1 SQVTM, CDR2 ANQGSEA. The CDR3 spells CSVSGTRMTDTQYF. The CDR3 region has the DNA TGCAGCGTCTCCGGGACTAGGATGACAGATACGCAGTATTTT.

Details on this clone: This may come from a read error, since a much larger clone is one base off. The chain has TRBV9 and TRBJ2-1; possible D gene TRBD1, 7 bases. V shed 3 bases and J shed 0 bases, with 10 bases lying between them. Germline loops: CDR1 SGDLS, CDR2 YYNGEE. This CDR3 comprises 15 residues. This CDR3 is CASSAGGSSYNEQFF. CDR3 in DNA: TGTGCCAGCAGCGCAGGGGGGAGCTCCTACAATGAGCAGTTCTTC.

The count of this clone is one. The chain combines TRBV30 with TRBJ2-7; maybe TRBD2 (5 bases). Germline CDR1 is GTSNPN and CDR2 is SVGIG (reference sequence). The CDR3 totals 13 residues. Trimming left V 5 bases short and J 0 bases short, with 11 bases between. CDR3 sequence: CAWSGRVSYEQYF. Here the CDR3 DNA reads TGTGCCTGGTCTGGGCGGGTCTCCTACGAGCAGTACTTC.

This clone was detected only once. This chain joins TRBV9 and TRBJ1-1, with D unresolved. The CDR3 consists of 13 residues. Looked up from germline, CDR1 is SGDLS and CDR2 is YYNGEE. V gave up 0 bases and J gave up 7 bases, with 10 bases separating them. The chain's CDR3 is CASSVGGSGEAFF. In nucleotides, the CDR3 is TGTGCCAGCAGCGTAGGTGGGTCAGGTGAAGCTTTCTTT.

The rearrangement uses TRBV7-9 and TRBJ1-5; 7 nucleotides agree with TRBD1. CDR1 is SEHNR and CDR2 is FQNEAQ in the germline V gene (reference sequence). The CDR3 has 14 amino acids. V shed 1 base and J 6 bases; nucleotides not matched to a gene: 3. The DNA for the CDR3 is TGTGCCAGCAGCTTAGAGGGGGCGGGTCAGCCCCAGCATTTT. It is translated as CASSLEGAGQPQHF.

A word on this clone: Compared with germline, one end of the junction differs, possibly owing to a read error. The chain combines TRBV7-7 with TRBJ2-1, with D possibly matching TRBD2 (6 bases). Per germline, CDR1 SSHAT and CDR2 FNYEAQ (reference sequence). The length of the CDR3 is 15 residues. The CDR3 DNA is TGTGCTAGCAGCTTAGGACCGGGAGCCGCCAATGAGCAGTTCTTC. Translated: CASSLGPGAANEQFF.

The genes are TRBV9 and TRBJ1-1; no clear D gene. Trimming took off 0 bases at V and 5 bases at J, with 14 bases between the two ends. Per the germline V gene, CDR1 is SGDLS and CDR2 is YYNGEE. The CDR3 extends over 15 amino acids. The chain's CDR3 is CASSVEPHPGTEAFF. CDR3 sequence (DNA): TGTGCCAGCAGCGTAGAGCCCCACCCAGGAACTGAAGCTTTCTTT.

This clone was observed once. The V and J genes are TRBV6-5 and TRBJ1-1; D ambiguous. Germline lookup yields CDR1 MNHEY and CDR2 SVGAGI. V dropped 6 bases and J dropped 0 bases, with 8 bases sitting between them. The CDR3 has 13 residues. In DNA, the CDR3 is TGTGCCAGCAGCAGATCTTTGAACACTGAAGCTTTCTTT. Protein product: CASSRSLNTEAFF.

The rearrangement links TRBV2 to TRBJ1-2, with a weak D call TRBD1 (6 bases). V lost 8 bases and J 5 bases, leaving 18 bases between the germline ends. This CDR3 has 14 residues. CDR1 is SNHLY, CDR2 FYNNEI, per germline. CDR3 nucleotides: TGTGCCAGCGGGATCCAGGGGATGATTTATGGCTACACCTTC. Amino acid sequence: CASGIQGMIYGYTF.

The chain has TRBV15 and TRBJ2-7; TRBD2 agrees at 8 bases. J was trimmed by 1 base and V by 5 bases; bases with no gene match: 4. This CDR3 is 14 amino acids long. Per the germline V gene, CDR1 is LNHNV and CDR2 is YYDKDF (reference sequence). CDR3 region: CATSSASGSYEQYF. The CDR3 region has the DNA TGTGCCACCAGCTCCGCTAGCGGGTCCTACGAGCAGTACTTC.

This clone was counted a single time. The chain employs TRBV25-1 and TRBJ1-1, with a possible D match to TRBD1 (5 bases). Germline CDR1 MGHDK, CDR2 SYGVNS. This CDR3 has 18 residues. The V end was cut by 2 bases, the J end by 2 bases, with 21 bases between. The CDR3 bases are TGTGCCAGCAGTGAAGAGTGGGACTATACAGGACGAAACACTGAAGCTTTCTTT. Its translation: CASSEEWDYTGRNTEAFF.

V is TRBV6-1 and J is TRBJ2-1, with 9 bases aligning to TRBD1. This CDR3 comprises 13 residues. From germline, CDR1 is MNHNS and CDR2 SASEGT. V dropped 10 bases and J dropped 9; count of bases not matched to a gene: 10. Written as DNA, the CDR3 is TGTGCCATCGGAGGACAGGGGCTCGGTGAGCAGTTCTTC. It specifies CAIGGQGLGEQFF.

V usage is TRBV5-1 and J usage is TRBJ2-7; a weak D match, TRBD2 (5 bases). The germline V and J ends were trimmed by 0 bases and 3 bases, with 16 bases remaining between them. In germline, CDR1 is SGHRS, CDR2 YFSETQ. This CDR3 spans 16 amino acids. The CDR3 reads CASSLALRGEGYEQYF. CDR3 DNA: TGCGCCAGCAGCTTGGCCCTCCGGGGTGAAGGCTACGAGCAGTACTTC.

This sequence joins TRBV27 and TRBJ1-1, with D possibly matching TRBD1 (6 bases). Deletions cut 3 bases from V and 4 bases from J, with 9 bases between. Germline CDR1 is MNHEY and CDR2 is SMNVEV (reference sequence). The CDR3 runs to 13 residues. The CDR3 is CASSFLRGTEAFF. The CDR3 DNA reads TGTGCCAGCAGTTTCCTCAGGGGCACTGAAGCTTTCTTT.

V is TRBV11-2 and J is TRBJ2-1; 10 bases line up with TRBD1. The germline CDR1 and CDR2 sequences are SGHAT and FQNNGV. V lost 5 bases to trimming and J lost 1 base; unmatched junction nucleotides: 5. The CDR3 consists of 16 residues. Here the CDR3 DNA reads TGTGCCAGCAGCCCTGACAGGGGGCAATCCTACAATGAGCAGTTCTTC. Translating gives CASSPDRGQSYNEQFF.

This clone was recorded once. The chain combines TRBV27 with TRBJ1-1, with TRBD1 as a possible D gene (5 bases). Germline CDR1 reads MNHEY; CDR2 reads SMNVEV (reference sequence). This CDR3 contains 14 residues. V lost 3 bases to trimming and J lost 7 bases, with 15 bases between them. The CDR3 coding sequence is TGTGCCAGCAGTTTGTTTGGAGGGCAGGGTGAAGCTTTCTTT. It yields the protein CASSLFGGQGEAFF.

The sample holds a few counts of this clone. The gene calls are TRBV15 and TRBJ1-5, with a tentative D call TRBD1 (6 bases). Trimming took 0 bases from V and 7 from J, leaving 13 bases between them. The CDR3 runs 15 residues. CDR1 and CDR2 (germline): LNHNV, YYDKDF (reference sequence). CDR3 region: CATSRDRGGAQPQHF. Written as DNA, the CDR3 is TGTGCCACCAGCAGAGATCGCGGGGGGGCCCAGCCCCAGCATTTT.

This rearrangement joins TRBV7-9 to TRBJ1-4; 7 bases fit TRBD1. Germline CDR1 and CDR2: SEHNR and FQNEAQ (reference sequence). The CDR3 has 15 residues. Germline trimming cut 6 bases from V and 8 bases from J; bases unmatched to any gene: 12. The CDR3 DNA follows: TGTGCCAGCAGACCGCTCACAGGGGCGCAGGAAAAACTGTTTTTT. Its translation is CASRPLTGAQEKLFF.

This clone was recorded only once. CDR3: CASSLEQASNEQYF. The CDR3, as DNA: TGTGCCAGCAGCTTAGAACAGGCCTCTAACGAGCAGTACTTC. The chain combines TRBV7-9 with TRBJ2-7; D may be TRBD1 (5 bases). Trimming pared 1 base from V and 5 bases from J, leaving 12 bases between. The CDR3 consists of 14 residues. CDR1 SEHNR and CDR2 FQNEAQ come from the germline V gene (reference sequence).

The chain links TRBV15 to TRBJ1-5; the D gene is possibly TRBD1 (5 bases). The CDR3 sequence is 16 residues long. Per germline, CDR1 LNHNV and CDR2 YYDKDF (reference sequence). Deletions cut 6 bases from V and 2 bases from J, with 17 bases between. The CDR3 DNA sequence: TGTGCCACCAGGGAAGTCGGCAGGGTTCGCAATCAGCCCCAGCATTTT. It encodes CATREVGRVRNQPQHF. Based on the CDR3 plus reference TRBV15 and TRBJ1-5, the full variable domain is DAMVIQNPRYQVTQFGKPVTLSCSQTLNHNVMYWYQQKSSQAPKLLFHYYDKDFNNEADTPDNFQSRRPNTSFCFLDIRSPGLGDTAMYLCATREVGRVRNQPQHFGDGTRLSIL.

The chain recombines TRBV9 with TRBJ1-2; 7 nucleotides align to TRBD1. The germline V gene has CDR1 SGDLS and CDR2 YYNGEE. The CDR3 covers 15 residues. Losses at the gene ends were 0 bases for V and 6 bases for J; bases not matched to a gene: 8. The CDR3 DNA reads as TGTGCCAGCAGCGTAGAGGGGGCGCTGGGTAATGGCTACACCTTC. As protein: CASSVEGALGNGYTF.

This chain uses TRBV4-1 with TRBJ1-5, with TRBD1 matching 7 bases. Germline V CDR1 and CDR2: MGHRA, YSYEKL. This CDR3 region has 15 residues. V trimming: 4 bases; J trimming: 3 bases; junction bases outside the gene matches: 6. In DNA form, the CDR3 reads TGCGCCAGCAGCCGGGATACAGGGGACAATCAGCCCCAGCATTTT. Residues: CASSRDTGDNQPQHF.

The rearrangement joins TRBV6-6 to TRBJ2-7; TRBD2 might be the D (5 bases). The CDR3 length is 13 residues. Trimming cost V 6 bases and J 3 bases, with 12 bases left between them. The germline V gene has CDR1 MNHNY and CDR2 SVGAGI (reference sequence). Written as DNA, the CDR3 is TGTGCCAGCAGCCTTACTAGTCTCTACGAGCAGTACTTC. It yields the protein CASSLTSLYEQYF.

The CDR3 is CASSLVGTTGEKLFF. For the CDR3, the DNA is TGTGCCAGCAGCTTAGTTGGGACTACTGGGGAAAAACTGTTTTTT. The chain joins TRBV7-9 to TRBJ1-4, with D possibly matching TRBD1 (5 bases). V was pared by 1 base and J by 8 bases, with 14 bases between. This CDR3 has 15 amino acids. The germline gives CDR1 SEHNR, CDR2 FQNEAQ (reference sequence).

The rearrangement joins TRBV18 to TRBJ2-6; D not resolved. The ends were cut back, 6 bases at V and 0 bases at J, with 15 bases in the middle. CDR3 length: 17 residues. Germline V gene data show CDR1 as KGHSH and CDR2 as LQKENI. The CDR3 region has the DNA TGTGCCAGCTCTGACTCACTACCGCTCTCTGGGGCCAACGTCCTGACTTTC. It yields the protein CASSDSLPLSGANVLTF.

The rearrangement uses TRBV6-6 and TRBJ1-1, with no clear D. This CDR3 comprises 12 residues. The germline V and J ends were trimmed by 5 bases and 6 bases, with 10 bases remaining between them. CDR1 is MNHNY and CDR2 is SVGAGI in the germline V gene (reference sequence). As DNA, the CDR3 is TGTGCCAGCAGTGTGACAAACCCTGAAGCTTTCTTT. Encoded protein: CASSVTNPEAFF.

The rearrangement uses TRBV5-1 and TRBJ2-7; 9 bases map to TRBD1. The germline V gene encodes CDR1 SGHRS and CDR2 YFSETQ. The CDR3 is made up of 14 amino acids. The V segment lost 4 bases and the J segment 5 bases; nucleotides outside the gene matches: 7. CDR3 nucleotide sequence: TGCGCCAGCAGCCTAATTGGACAGGGGAACGAGCAGTACTTC. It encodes CASSLIGQGNEQYF.

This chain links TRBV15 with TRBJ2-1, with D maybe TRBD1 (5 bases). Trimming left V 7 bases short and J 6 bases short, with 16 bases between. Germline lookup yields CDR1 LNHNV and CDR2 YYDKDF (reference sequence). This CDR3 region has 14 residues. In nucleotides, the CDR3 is TGTGCCACCACGCTATCGGCGCAGGGCAATGAGCAGTTCTTC. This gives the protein CATTLSAQGNEQFF.

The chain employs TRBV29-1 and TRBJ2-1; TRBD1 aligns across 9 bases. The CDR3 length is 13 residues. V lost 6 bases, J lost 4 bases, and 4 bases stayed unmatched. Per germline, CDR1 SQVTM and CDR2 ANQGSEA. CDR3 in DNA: TGCAGCGTCCGGGACAGGGAGTACAATGAGCAGTTCTTC. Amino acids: CSVRDREYNEQFF.

The CDR3 sequence: CASSTTGAGQPQHF. The CDR3 region has the DNA TGTGCCAGTAGTACGACAGGGGCCGGTCAGCCCCAGCATTTT. V and J are TRBV19 and TRBJ1-5; 8 bases are shared with TRBD1. The CDR3 length is 14 residues. The J segment lost 6 bases and the V segment lost 4 bases, leaving 5 bases of the junction unmatched. CDR1 and CDR2 from the germline V gene are LNHDA and SQIVND (reference sequence).